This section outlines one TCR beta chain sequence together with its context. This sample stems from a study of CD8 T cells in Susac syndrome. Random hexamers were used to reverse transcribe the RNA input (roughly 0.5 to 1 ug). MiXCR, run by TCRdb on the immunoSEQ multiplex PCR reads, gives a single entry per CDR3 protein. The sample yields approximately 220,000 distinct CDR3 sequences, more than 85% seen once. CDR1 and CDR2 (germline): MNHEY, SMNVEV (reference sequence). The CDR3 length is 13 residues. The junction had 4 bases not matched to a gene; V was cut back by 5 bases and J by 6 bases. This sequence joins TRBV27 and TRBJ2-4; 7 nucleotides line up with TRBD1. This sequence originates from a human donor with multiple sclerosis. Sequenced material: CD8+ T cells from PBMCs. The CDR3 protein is CASSTTGLNIQYF. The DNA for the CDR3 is TGTGCCAGCAGTACGACAGGGTTAAACATTCAGTACTTC.